Shown below are 24 T cell receptor beta chains from a single sample sequenced in a study of blood T cell repertoires in COVID-19. The assay was immunoSEQ multiplex PCR, and TCRdb's table has in-frame clones only and misses some. This sample yields over 130,000 clones, of which 88% are seen a single time; about 2.5% belongs to the top ten. The sequenced material came from peripheral blood. The receptor source for this set is a human donor with COVID-19, enrolled during active disease. The donor label of this sample is uncertain.

The chain uses TRBV6-6 and TRBJ1-3; D is perhaps TRBD1 (5 bases). In germline, CDR1 is MNHNY, CDR2 SVGAGI (reference sequence). Trimming took 6 bases from V and 0 from J, leaving 9 bases between them. The length of the CDR3 is 14 residues. The CDR3 protein is CASRLTDSGNTIYF. The CDR3 DNA follows: TGTGCCAGCAGATTGACAGACTCTGGAAACACCATATATTTT.

V and J are TRBV7-3 and TRBJ2-2; D is possibly TRBD1 (6 bases). Germline V gives CDR1 SGHTA, CDR2 FQGTGA. The CDR3 has 16 amino acids. The V gene lost 5 bases and the J gene lost 4 bases, with 17 bases spanning the gap. The CDR3 loop is CASSRTPQGITGELFF. CDR3 DNA sequence: TGTGCCAGCAGCCGCACCCCACAGGGAATCACCGGGGAGCTGTTTTTT.

The V gene is TRBV9, the J gene TRBJ2-5; maybe TRBD1 (6 bases). Germline CDR1 is SGDLS and CDR2 is YYNGEE. The CDR3 is 14 amino acids. The V end was cut by 4 bases, the J end by 1 base, with 11 bases between. This CDR3 is CASSSTGPQETQYF. The DNA of the CDR3 is TGTGCCAGCAGCTCAACAGGGCCCCAAGAGACCCAGTACTTC.

This clone was detected a few times. The CDR3 DNA follows: TGTGCCAGCAGCTCAGGGGGGGACAGGGGTGGCACAGATACGCAGTATTTT. As protein: CASSSGGDRGGTDTQYF. V is TRBV5-4 and J is TRBJ2-3; 10 nucleotides agree with TRBD1. Germline assignment: CDR1 SGHNT and CDR2 YYREEE (reference sequence). V lost 3 bases and J lost 1; bases outside the gene matches: 8. The CDR3 covers 17 residues. Full variable domain (rest looked up from reference TRBV5-4 and TRBJ2-3): ETGVTQSPTHLIKTRGQQVTLRCSSQSGHNTVSWYQQALGQGPQFIFQYYREEENGRGNFPPRFSGLQFPNYSSELNVNALELDDSALYLCASSSGGDRGGTDTQYFGPGTRLTVL.

V and J are TRBV2 and TRBJ2-1; 7 positions agree with TRBD2. The CDR3 length is 13 residues. Trimming at V came to 4 bases and at J to 7 bases, leaving 4 bases not matched to a gene. The germline V gene has CDR1 SNHLY and CDR2 FYNNEI. CDR3 protein: CASSALAENEQFF. The CDR3 nucleotides read TGTGCCAGCAGTGCGCTAGCGGAGAATGAGCAGTTCTTC.

This clone came up many times. This sequence joins TRBV5-1 and TRBJ2-7; 10 bases are shared with TRBD1. The V segment lost 4 bases and the J segment 7 bases; nucleotides outside the gene matches: 11. This CDR3 comprises 15 residues. The germline gives CDR1 SGHRS, CDR2 YFSETQ. The CDR3 here is CASSLRQGAVREQYF. In DNA, the CDR3 is TGCGCCAGCAGCCTACGACAGGGGGCGGTGAGGGAGCAGTACTTC.

This chain connects TRBV23-1 to TRBJ2-5; D unresolved. TRBV23-1 is an ORF, with its function uncertain. The CDR3 is made up of 15 amino acids. V lost 0 bases and J 5 bases, leaving 13 bases between the germline ends. This CDR3 is CASSQSVTPPETQYF. The CDR3 bases are TGCGCCAGCAGTCAATCGGTCACACCTCCGGAGACCCAGTACTTC.

The J gene is TRBJ1-2, the V gene TRBV6-5; 11 positions match TRBD1. CDR1 is MNHEY and CDR2 is SVGAGI in the germline V gene. Germline trimming cut 4 bases from V and 7 bases from J; bases unmatched to any gene: 5. The CDR3 spans 14 residues. In DNA form, the CDR3 reads TGTGCCAGCAGTTTTGGACAGGGGGCCGCTGGCTACACCTTC. Residues: CASSFGQGAAGYTF.

The V call is TRBV11-1, the J call TRBJ1-1; no firm D call. The ends were cut back, 8 bases at V and 0 bases at J, with 10 bases in the middle. This CDR3 is 13 amino acids long. Germline assignment: CDR1 SGHAT and CDR2 FQDESV (reference sequence). This CDR3 is CASGSRVNTEAFF. In DNA, the CDR3 is TGTGCCAGCGGAAGTCGGGTGAACACTGAAGCTTTCTTT.

This chain uses TRBV25-1 with TRBJ1-2, with a possible D match to TRBD1 (6 bases). CDR3 length: 12 residues. The V gene lost 8 bases and the J gene lost 8 bases, with 15 bases spanning the gap. Germline V gene sequence: CDR1 MGHDK, CDR2 SYGVNS. The DNA for the CDR3 is TGTGCCAGCCGTACAGGGAGTATCGGCTACACCTTC. Translating gives CASRTGSIGYTF.

This sequence joins TRBV18 and TRBJ1-3; D unresolved. Deletions cut 5 bases from V and 0 bases from J, with 5 bases between. This CDR3 has 13 amino acids. Germline V CDR1 and CDR2: KGHSH, LQKENI. The CDR3 coding sequence is TGTGCCAGCTCAGAGGACTCTGGAAACACCATATATTTT. Protein sequence: CASSEDSGNTIYF.

This clone was detected once. The chain carries TRBV7-3 and TRBJ2-3; 9 bases fit TRBD1. The V gene end was trimmed by 4 bases and the J gene end by 4 bases; junction bases not matched to a gene: 3. CDR3 length equals 14 residues. Germline loops: CDR1 SGHTA, CDR2 FQGTGA. CDR3 sequence: CASSSGQGPDTQYF. CDR3 sequence (DNA): TGTGCCAGCAGCTCGGGACAGGGCCCAGATACGCAGTATTTT.

This clone appeared a few times. V gene TRBV18 combines with J gene TRBJ1-5; no definite D call. Germline V gene lookup returns CDR1 KGHSH and CDR2 LQKENI. The CDR3 runs 15 residues. Trimming took 2 bases from V and 0 from J, leaving 8 bases between them. The CDR3 nucleotides read TGTGCCAGCTCACCAGTTGCAGATAGCAATCAGCCCCAGCATTTT. Translating it yields CASSPVADSNQPQHF.

The chain is built from TRBV28 and TRBJ1-2; no definite D call. Germline assignment: CDR1 MDHEN and CDR2 SYDVKM. The length of the CDR3 is 16 residues. Between the trimmed V and J ends, which lost 7 bases and 0 bases, there was a span of 18 bases. The DNA of the CDR3 is TGTGCCAGCACACCGTGGAGGTTGCCTTCTAACTATGGCTACACCTTC. It is translated as CASTPWRLPSNYGYTF.

In its sample, this clone was seen a few times. The gene calls are TRBV24-1 and TRBJ2-2; no definite D call. Germline lookup yields CDR1 KGHDR and CDR2 SFDVKD. CDR3 length equals 15 residues. Trimming cost V 4 bases and J 6 bases, with 14 bases left between them. The CDR3 here is CATSDPVSEAGELFF. CDR3 bases: TGTGCCACCAGTGACCCCGTCAGCGAAGCCGGGGAGCTGTTTTTT.

The J gene is TRBJ2-4, the V gene TRBV19; 13 positions match TRBD2. CDR3 size: 18 residues. Germline assignment: CDR1 LNHDA and CDR2 SQIVND (reference sequence). V was pared by 2 bases and J by 6 bases, with 10 bases of the junction left unmatched. The CDR3 coding sequence is TGTGCCAGTAGTATATCCCGGGGACTAGCGGGACTCTTAAACATTCAGTACTTC. Protein: CASSISRGLAGLLNIQYF.

This clone has just one count. The chain couples TRBV6-1 to TRBJ2-5; TRBD2 might be the D (7 bases). V gave up 1 base and J gave up 5 bases, with 14 bases separating them. The germline gives CDR1 MNHNS, CDR2 SASEGT. The CDR3 runs to 15 residues. The CDR3 is CASSEGGGQGETQYF. The CDR3, as DNA: TGTGCCAGCAGTGAAGGGGGAGGGCAGGGGGAGACCCAGTACTTC.

This chain connects TRBV6-5 to TRBJ2-7; D gene unclear. This CDR3 spans 14 amino acids. V gave up 5 bases and J gave up 0 bases, with 11 bases separating them. Looked up from germline, CDR1 is MNHEY and CDR2 is SVGAGI. This CDR3 reads CASSPDLTSYEQYF. As DNA, the CDR3 is TGTGCCAGCAGTCCCGACTTAACCTCCTACGAGCAGTACTTC.

The chain couples TRBV18 to TRBJ2-3; D call uncertain. This CDR3 has 13 amino acids. V shed 1 base and J shed 6 bases, with 8 bases lying between them. The germline V gene encodes CDR1 KGHSH and CDR2 LQKENI. For the CDR3, the DNA is TGTGCCAGCTCACCACAAGCCGAGGATACGCAGTATTTT. Translated, it gives CASSPQAEDTQYF.

The J gene is TRBJ2-5, the V gene TRBV18; possibly TRBD1 for D (7 bases). This CDR3 contains 15 residues. Germline V CDR1 and CDR2: KGHSH, LQKENI. V was clipped by 0 bases and J by 4 bases, with 12 bases between them. DNA of the CDR3: TGTGCCAGCTCACCACCGGAGGGGGCCCGAGAGACCCAGTACTTC. Protein sequence: CASSPPEGARETQYF.

This clone has just one count. The chain has TRBV29-1 and TRBJ2-7; 10 nucleotides line up with TRBD1. Per the germline V gene, CDR1 is SQVTM and CDR2 is ANQGSEA. Trimming cost V 6 bases and J 2 bases; bases outside gene matches: 7. The CDR3 length is 14 residues. This CDR3 is CSVRDGTGAYEQYF. The CDR3 bases are TGCAGCGTCCGAGACGGGACAGGGGCCTACGAGCAGTACTTC.

The chain has TRBV5-1 and TRBJ1-2; 11 bases match TRBD1. CDR1 is SGHRS, CDR2 YFSETQ, per germline. V gave up 4 bases and J gave up 5 bases; unmatched junction bases: 10. The CDR3 totals 16 residues. The CDR3 sequence: CASSGQTGTGGYGYTF. The DNA for the CDR3 is TGCGCCAGCAGCGGACAAACCGGGACAGGGGGTTATGGCTACACCTTC.

J is TRBJ1-2 and V is TRBV11-1, with 7 bases fitting TRBD1. The V segment lost 5 bases and the J segment 2 bases; nucleotides outside the gene matches: 8. The CDR3 is 15 residues long. The germline gives CDR1 SGHAT, CDR2 FQDESV (reference sequence). The CDR3 spells CASSASRDSNYGYTF. The DNA for the CDR3 is TGTGCCAGCAGCGCAAGCCGGGACAGCAACTATGGCTACACCTTC.

The genes are TRBV15 and TRBJ1-5; D uncertain. The V end was cut by 0 bases, the J end by 6 bases, with 12 bases between. Germline loops: CDR1 LNHNV, CDR2 YYDKDF (reference sequence). This CDR3 region has 15 residues. CDR3 region: CATSRESTAGQPQHF. CDR3 nucleotide sequence: TGTGCCACCAGCAGAGAGTCGACGGCGGGTCAGCCCCAGCATTTT.